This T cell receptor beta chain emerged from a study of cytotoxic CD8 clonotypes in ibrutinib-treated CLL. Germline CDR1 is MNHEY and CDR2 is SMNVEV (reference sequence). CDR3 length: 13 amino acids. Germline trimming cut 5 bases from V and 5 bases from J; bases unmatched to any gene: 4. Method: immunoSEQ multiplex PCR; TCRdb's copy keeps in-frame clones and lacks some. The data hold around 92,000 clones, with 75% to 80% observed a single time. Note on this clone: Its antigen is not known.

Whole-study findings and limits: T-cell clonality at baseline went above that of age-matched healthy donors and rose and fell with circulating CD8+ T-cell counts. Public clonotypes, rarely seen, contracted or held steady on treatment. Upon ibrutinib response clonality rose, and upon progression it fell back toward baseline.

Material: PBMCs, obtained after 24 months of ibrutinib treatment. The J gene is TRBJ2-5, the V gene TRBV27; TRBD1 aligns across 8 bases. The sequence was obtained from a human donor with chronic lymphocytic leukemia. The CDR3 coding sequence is TGTGCCAGCAGTCCACGACAGGGGGAGACCCAGTACTTC. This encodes CASSPRQGETQYF.